This entry is about one T cell receptor (beta chain). The antigen it binds to is not known. One base away there is no much larger clone; base qualities are not given. The data were obtained in a study of blood T cell repertoires in COVID-19 (dated by TCRdb to about 2020). Concerning the study at large: Samples covering the acute and convalescent phases of COVID-19 were provided by collaborators in the United States, Italy and Spain. Subjects who had been exposed to COVID-19, were actively infected with it, or had recovered from it provided the deeply sampled blood TCRbeta repertoires that made up the dataset. Nearly every sample came with metadata listing a de-identified subject ID, COVID-19 status, age in years and sex. The prospective study material was composed of cDNA or gDNA derived from T cells, B-cell-depleted T cells, or PBMCs. Where available, HLA class I and class II types were obtained from metadata supplied by the sample provider rather than from assay-based typing. The samples were drawn from two sources: the first 160 participants of the ongoing ImmuneRACE study, and about 1,300 subjects contributed by 6 global collaborators. The repertoires were released in a freely available public database meant as a resource for research on the immune response to SARS-CoV-2. Beyond this particular receptor, the publication reports: The amount of clinical and demographic metadata varied by source and participant and was provided uncurated.

The immunoSEQ Assay, a bias-controlled multiplex PCR, was used to amplify TCRbeta CDR3 regions from genomic DNA. Per the source publication's procedure: Within the assay, amplification of reference gene primers was used to estimate how many nucleated cells each sample contained. To quantify the absolute abundance of each unique TCRbeta CDR3 rearrangement, sequence reads were collapsed and filtered. For each sample, productive Simpson clonality was calculated by taking the square root of Simpson's diversity index across productive rearrangements. In its TCRdb copy, this immuneACCESS table keeps in-frame sequences only and misses some clones. Where compared with another copy, unresolved V genes explain less than half of these, and the others have no known cause. That table is the source of V, J and clone size, and D and trimming were worked out from the DNA. This sample gives 150,000 to 200,000 clones in total; roughly 80% of them show up just once. The leading ten clones occupy 15% to 20% of the sample.

The V end loses 0 bases and the J end loses 14 bases, and a stretch of 13 bases separates them. CDR1 is given as SGHRS and CDR2 as YFSETQ, both from the germline V gene. Taken from cysteine to phenylalanine, the CDR3 has 12 residues. Of all the DNA, just the CDR3 is kept, 36 bases in frame from base 1. Whole blood was collected in K2EDTA tubes by collaborating institutions according to the institutions' own protocols. Collaborator samples were shipped for TCRbeta analysis as frozen whole blood, isolated PBMCs, or DNA extracted from either sample type. The TCR was taken from a man aged 60 to 75 with active or convalescent COVID-19. Sequencing was carried out using peripheral blood. The sequence joins TRBV5-1 to TRBJ2-3, and the D gene may be TRBD2, 6 bases matching. The nucleotide sequence reads as follows: TGCGCCAGCAGCTTGGGACTAGATGTTCCGTATTTT. This codes for CASSLGLDVPYF.